Here is one T cell receptor (beta chain) with its context. Its cognate antigen is unknown. CDR3 length: 16 amino acids. Germline V CDR1 and CDR2: MNHNS, SASEGT. J was trimmed by 5 bases and V by 4 bases; bases with no gene match: 11. TCRdb keeps only in-frame clones here, not all; method: immunoSEQ multiplex PCR. The sample contains about 610,000 clones, about 95% of which appear only once. This sample was included in a study of shared clonotypes between healthy human individuals. General study findings and limits: It was observed that roughly 5.4% of naive CD4 clonotypes were shared across a few donors.

Terminally differentiated effector memory CD45RA+ cells were excluded from the naive CD8 cells, which were CD45RO-negative and positively selected for CCR7. The source of this sequence is a woman between 25 and 40 years old in good health. The rearrangement joins TRBV6-1 to TRBJ2-7; 10 bases agree with TRBD2. The sequencing input was naive CD8+ T cells sorted from blood. DNA for the CDR3: TGTGCCAGCAGTGTCACCCGGGGACTAGCGTTCCACGAGCAGTACTTC. It specifies CASSVTRGLAFHEQYF.